This entry describes one TCR beta chain. This record comes from a study of patients and donors after allogeneic stem cell transplantation. TCRdb called the RT-PCR reads again in MiXCR, with one record for every CDR3 protein. The sample has around 23,000 distinct CDR3 sequences, less than 30% seen once. Sequencing was done on a sample of blood, either unsorted or a sorted T cell fraction (not recorded which). The TCR originated in a human donor who was either an allogeneic HSCT recipient or a stem cell or donor lymphocyte infusion donor (not recorded which). It is not recorded whose cells these are; they may come from a transplant donor.

The CDR3 nucleotides read TGTGCCAGCAGCCCCGCCGGGGGGCTGAACACTGAAGCTTTCTTT. This gives the protein CASSPAGGLNTEAFF. J is TRBJ1-1 and V is TRBV12-3 or TRBV12-4, with a tentative D call TRBD1 (6 bases). The germline V and J ends were trimmed by 6 bases and 0 bases, with 14 bases remaining between them. The CDR3 runs 15 residues.